This entry lists 2 T cell receptor beta chains sequenced from one sample in a study of early T cells in non-severe SARS-CoV-2 infection. A single record per CDR3 protein comes from TCRdb applying MiXCR to the 5' RACE reads. The table lists around 52,000 distinct CDR3 sequences, about 6.2% of them singletons. The sequencing sample was made of whole blood. These receptors all come from an adult who was a healthcare worker with PCR-confirmed SARS-CoV-2 infection or an uninfected control (not recorded which).

This clonotype came up a few times. The chain joins TRBV20-1 to TRBJ1-1; no definite D call. The germline V gene has CDR1 DFQATT and CDR2 SNEGSKA (reference sequence). V was cut by 6 bases and J by 2 bases, with 7 bases left in between. The CDR3 loop spans 11 amino acids. This CDR3 reads CSAGDNTEAFF. The CDR3 region has the DNA TGCAGTGCGGGAGATAACACTGAAGCTTTCTTT.

As for this clonotype: A read error may be the cause here, since a much bigger clone is one base away. This chain joins TRBV27 and TRBJ2-7; D perhaps matches TRBD2 (5 bases). The CDR3 loop spans 13 amino acids. Germline V gives CDR1 MNHEY, CDR2 SMNVEV (reference sequence). With 5 bases removed from V and 0 bases from J, the gap between germline ends came to 8 bases. CDR3 in DNA: TGTGCCAGCAGTCGGGGTAACTCCTACGAGCAGTACTTC. Amino acid sequence: CASSRGNSYEQYF.